The clone carrying this T cell receptor beta chain was recorded only once. The data derive from a study of blood T cell repertoires in COVID-19. On the study more broadly: Researchers got acute and convalescent COVID-19 samples from the United States, Italy and Spain. Nucleic acid was either cDNA or gDNA, and it came from T cells, B-cell-depleted T cells, or PBMCs.

Between the trimmed V and J ends, which lost 3 bases and 3 bases, there was a span of 14 bases. The CDR3 loop spans 15 amino acids. Germline CDR1 reads SGHVS; CDR2 reads FQNEAQ. In the original processing: Amplifying reference gene primers gave estimates of nucleated cell counts. Profiling relied on immunoSEQ multiplex PCR, and the TCRdb table lists in-frame clones only, not all of them. From that table come the V and J calls and clone size; the DNA was used to work out D and trimming. The data show 450,000 or so clones, 70% to 90% seen once. Enrolled during active infection, Seattle patients were then followed longitudinally.

Sequencing used peripheral blood. This chain links TRBV7-8 with TRBJ1-1; D uncertain. The source of this sequence is a woman aged 40 to 55 with COVID-19, enrolled during active disease. The CDR3 spells CASSFVDNPDTEAFF. CDR3 bases: TGTGCCAGCAGCTTTGTCGACAACCCCGACACTGAAGCTTTCTTT.